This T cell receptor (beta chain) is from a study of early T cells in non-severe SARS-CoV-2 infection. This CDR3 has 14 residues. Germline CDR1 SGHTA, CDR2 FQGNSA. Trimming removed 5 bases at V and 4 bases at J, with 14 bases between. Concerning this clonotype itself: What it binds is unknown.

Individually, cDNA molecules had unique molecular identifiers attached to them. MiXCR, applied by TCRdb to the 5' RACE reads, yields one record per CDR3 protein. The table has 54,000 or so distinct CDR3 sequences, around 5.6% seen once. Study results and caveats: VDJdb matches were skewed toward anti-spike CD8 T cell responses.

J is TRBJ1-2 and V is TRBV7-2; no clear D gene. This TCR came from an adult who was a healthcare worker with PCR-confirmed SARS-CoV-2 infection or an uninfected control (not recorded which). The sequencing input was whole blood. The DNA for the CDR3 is TGTGCCAGCAGCCCGCGGTTGGGTTCCTATGGCTACACCTTC. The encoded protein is CASSPRLGSYGYTF.